This T cell receptor beta chain was found in a study of blood T cell repertoires in COVID-19 (TCRdb year 2020). Background on the whole study: Samples covering the acute and convalescent phases of COVID-19 were provided by collaborators in the United States, Italy and Spain. The prospective study material was composed of cDNA or gDNA derived from T cells, B-cell-depleted T cells, or PBMCs. The dataset comprised deeply sampled blood TCRbeta repertoires from subjects exposed to, actively infected with, or recovered from COVID-19. The repertoires were released in a freely available public database meant as a resource for research on the immune response to SARS-CoV-2. Samples came from the ongoing ImmuneRACE study (first 160 participants) plus 1,254 subjects from 6 global collaborators. The sample metadata nearly always contained a de-identified subject ID, COVID-19 status, age in years and sex. HLA class I and class II types, where available, came from metadata supplied by the sample provider rather than from assay-based typing.

Collaborating institutions collected whole blood in K2EDTA tubes following their own protocols. Collaborator samples were shipped for TCRbeta analysis as frozen whole blood, isolated PBMCs, or DNA extracted from either sample type. The CDR3 numbers 13 residues from cysteine through phenylalanine. Only CDR3 DNA remains: 39 bases, in frame from the first base. V and J are trimmed by 3 bases and 4 bases, and the gene matches miss 3 bases of the junction. In the germline V gene, CDR1 corresponds to SQVTM and CDR2 to ANQGSEA. The immunoSEQ Assay, a bias-controlled multiplex PCR, was used to amplify TCRbeta CDR3 regions from genomic DNA. On the study's bioinformatics: The number of nucleated cells in each sample was estimated from the amplification of reference gene primers within the assay. Sequence reads were collapsed and filtered to measure the absolute abundance of every unique TCRbeta CDR3 rearrangement. For each sample, productive Simpson clonality was calculated as the square root of Simpson's diversity index over productive rearrangements. The table was pulled from immuneACCESS by TCRdb, which kept in-frame rearrangements only. Such tables lose some clones; where checked, under half of the loss comes from unresolved V genes, and the rest has no known cause. V and J calls and clone size are those listed in that table; D and trimming were worked out from the DNA. In this sample the table shows about 130,000 clones, about 80% of which occur a single time. Jointly, the top ten make up roughly 17% of the sample.

A remark on this clone: Its antigen specificity is not known. The sample holds no much larger clone one base away, and base qualities are not on file.

Broad study findings and their caveats: Clinical and demographic metadata were provided uncurated, with the amount varying by source and participant.

Recombination joined TRBV29-1 with TRBJ1-2; the junction holds 9 bases that match TRBD1. The specimen was peripheral blood. The source of this sequence is a woman aged 45 to 65 with acute or convalescent COVID-19. The sequenced DNA is TGCAGCGTTGACACGACAGGGGGCTATGGCTACACCTTC. It encodes CSVDTTGGYGYTF.